These 20 T cell receptor beta chains were all obtained from the same sample, sequenced in a study of CXCR3-negative and CXCR3-positive naive CD8 T cells. Whole-study results and caveats: Researchers report that CXCR3-positive naive cells carry more hydrophobic TRB CDR3s than CXCR3-negative naive cells.

The TRB cDNA libraries were prepared by 5' RACE with UMI labels. With the 5' RACE reads reprocessed, TCRdb shows one record per CDR3 protein and no DNA. The sample data list roughly 140,000 distinct CDR3 sequences. Antigen specificity for these receptors is unknown. Material: naive CXCR3+ CD8+ T cells from blood. Subset noted: CD45RO-CCR7+CD27+CD95- naive CD8+ T cells expressing CXCR3 (TNR3+). The receptors originated from a human donor in good health. Some clones in this sample may be carry-over from other donors' samples.

The rearrangement uses TRBV12-2 and TRBJ2-2. TRBV12-2 is given as a pseudogene. The CDR3 spans 13 residues. The CDR3 reads CASRSQKPGELFF.

V and J are TRBV13 and TRBJ2-7; absent DNA, TCRdb's TRBD1 call cannot be checked. This CDR3 is built from 19 residues. Germline CDR1 reads PRHDT; CDR2 reads FYEKMQ (reference sequence). CDR3 sequence reads: CASSSTGRPTGEVSYEQYF.

The chain is built from TRBV28 and TRBJ2-2. The CDR3 is 14 residues long. Germline CDR1 and CDR2: MDHEN and SYDVKM. The CDR3 protein is CATSIVVDTGELFF.

The chain combines TRBV10-1 with TRBJ2-2; there is no DNA to check the TCRdb D call of TRBD1. Germline-derived CDR1 and CDR2 are WNHNN and SYGVQD (reference sequence). This CDR3 is 15 amino acids long. CDR3 amino acids: CASSDRQDNTGELFF.

V gene TRBV29-1 combines with J gene TRBJ2-2. Germline V CDR1 and CDR2: SQVTM, ANQGSEA. The CDR3 is 12 amino acids. CDR3 protein: CSVNLLGGELFF.

The chain carries TRBV4-3 and TRBJ2-6. The CDR3 is 13 amino acids. Per germline, CDR1 LGHNA and CDR2 YSLEER. The CDR3 sequence: CASSLTGGDVLTF.

The J gene is TRBJ2-1, the V gene TRBV2; TCRdb outputs TRBD1, but without DNA this stays unchecked. The length of the CDR3 is 15 residues. Germline lookup yields CDR1 SNHLY and CDR2 FYNNEI. The CDR3: CASSSSRGGAFEQFF.

The chain uses TRBV29-1 and TRBJ2-2; TCRdb gives TRBD2 as the D gene, but with no DNA this cannot be confirmed. Germline lookup yields CDR1 SQVTM and CDR2 ANQGSEA. CDR3 length: 17 amino acids. The CDR3 sequence: CSAILAGGPIITGELFF.

The chain recombines TRBV6-1 with TRBJ2-2; TCRdb's D gene call, TRBD2, goes unchecked for lack of DNA. The CDR3 totals 13 residues. The germline CDR1 and CDR2 sequences are MNHNS and SASEGT. CDR3 residues: CASTLAGIGELFF.

The chain joins TRBV28 to TRBJ2-5. The CDR3 sequence is 11 residues long. Germline assignment: CDR1 MDHEN and CDR2 SYDVKM. This chain's CDR3 is CASSGQETQYF.

The genes are TRBV28 and TRBJ2-7; TCRdb indicates TRBD1, and absent DNA this call remains unverified. The CDR3 runs 14 residues. Germline V CDR1 and CDR2: MDHEN, SYDVKM. The CDR3 region is CASSSGTGPYEQYF.

The J gene is TRBJ2-7, the V gene TRBV20-1; the D call of TRBD2 rests on TCRdb alone, since no DNA is present to check it. This CDR3 has 15 residues. In germline, CDR1 is DFQATT, CDR2 SNEGSKA (reference sequence). The CDR3 reads CSARRVAGQFYEQYF.

This chain connects TRBV7-3 to TRBJ2-3; with no DNA, the TCRdb D assignment of TRBD2 cannot be verified. CDR1 is SGHTA and CDR2 is FQGTGA in the germline V gene. This CDR3 has 17 amino acids. This CDR3 is CASSFGIGGEGPDTQYF.

V is TRBV29-1 and J is TRBJ2-7; TCRdb returns TRBD1, unconfirmable since there is no DNA. In germline, CDR1 is SQVTM, CDR2 ANQGSEA. This CDR3 comprises 13 residues. The CDR3 sequence: CSPDGDRAYEQYF.

The rearrangement uses TRBV27 and TRBJ2-7; TCRdb indicates TRBD2, and absent DNA this call remains unverified. The CDR3 covers 13 residues. The germline CDR1 and CDR2 sequences are MNHEY and SMNVEV (reference sequence). CDR3 residues: CASRISVPYEQYF.

The gene calls are TRBV6-6 and TRBJ2-7; the TCRdb D gene call, TRBD1, has no DNA to confirm it. CDR3 length: 14 amino acids. Looked up from germline, CDR1 is MNHNY and CDR2 is SVGAGI (reference sequence). This CDR3 is CATQTGDISYEQYF.

This chain links TRBV20-1 with TRBJ2-7; TCRdb lists TRBD2, though no DNA is available to test this call. CDR3 size: 14 residues. Germline lookup yields CDR1 DFQATT and CDR2 SNEGSKA (reference sequence). Here the CDR3 reads CSASPSGPTYEQYF.

The chain joins TRBV4-1 to TRBJ2-1. Germline-derived CDR1 and CDR2 are MGHRA and YSYEKL. The CDR3 covers 13 residues. The chain's CDR3 is CASSQGSNNEQFF.

V and J are TRBV7-3 and TRBJ2-7; TCRdb's D call, TRBD1, is unchecked because there is no DNA. Germline V CDR1 and CDR2: SGHTA, FQGTGA. This CDR3 comprises 20 residues. CDR3 sequence reads: CASSSLPWDRGFQNPYEQYF.

J is TRBJ1-2 and V is TRBV29-1; the D gene TCRdb calls, TRBD1, cannot be checked with no DNA. The CDR3 extends over 13 amino acids. Germline CDR1 SQVTM, CDR2 ANQGSEA. This chain's CDR3 is CSVVGGLGYGYTF.